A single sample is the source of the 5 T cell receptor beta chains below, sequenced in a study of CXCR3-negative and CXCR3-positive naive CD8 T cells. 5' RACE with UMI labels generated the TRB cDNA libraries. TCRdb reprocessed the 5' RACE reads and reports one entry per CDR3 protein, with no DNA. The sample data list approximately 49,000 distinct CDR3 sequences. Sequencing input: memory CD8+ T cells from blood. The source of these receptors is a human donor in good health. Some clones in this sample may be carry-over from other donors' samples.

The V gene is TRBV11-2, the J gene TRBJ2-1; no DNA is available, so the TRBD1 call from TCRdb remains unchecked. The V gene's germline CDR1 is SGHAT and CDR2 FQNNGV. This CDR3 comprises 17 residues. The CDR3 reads CASSLNHRDRGLLEQFF.

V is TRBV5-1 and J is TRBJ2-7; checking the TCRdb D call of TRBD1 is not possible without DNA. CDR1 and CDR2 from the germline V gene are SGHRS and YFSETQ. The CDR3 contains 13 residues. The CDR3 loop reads CASSAGQRYEQYF.

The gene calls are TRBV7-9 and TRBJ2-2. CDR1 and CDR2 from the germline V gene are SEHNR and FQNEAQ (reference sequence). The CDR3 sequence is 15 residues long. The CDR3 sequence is CASSLEIANTGELFF.

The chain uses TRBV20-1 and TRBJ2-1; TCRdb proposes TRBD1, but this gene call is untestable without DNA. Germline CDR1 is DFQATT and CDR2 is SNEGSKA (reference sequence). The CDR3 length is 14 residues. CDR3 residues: CSARGRGEHNEQFF.

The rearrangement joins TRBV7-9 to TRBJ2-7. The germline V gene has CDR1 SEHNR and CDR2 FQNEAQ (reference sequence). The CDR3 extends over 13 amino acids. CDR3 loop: CASSLVQTYEQYF.